This T cell receptor beta chain originates from a study of molecular identifiers for immune sequencing clone quantification. General observations from the study: Detection of one spiked Jurkat cell's TCR RNA reportedly worked in 750,000 to 1,000,000 naive cells. Clonotypes surpassing 20 RNA copies contained over 99% of effector molecules, versus under 1% in naive cells.

Ten or more counts support this clonotype. What it binds is not known. Germline lookup yields CDR1 SEHNR and CDR2 FQNEAQ (reference sequence). The ends were cut back, 5 bases at V and 1 base at J, with 14 bases in the middle. The CDR3 covers 15 residues. Previously described methods with listed TCR primers produced the bulk TCR libraries. TCRdb redid the calling of the PCR reads with MiXCR, one entry per CDR3 protein. The data contain tens of thousands of distinct CDR3 sequences, about 18% of them seen just once; the ten biggest clones take up under 1.3%. The sequence derives from a human donor in good health. Some libraries in this study had Jurkat cell RNA spiked in. Material for sequencing was naive CD8+ T cells from blood, with Jurkat cell RNA spiked in. The subset denotes: FACS-sorted CD8+CD4-CCR7+CD45RA+ naive T cells. The rearrangement links TRBV7-9 to TRBJ1-1, with D maybe TRBD1 (6 bases). CDR3 nucleotides: TGTGCCAGCAGCCCCCAACTGGGACAGAACACTGAAGCTTTCTTT. Translating gives CASSPQLGQNTEAFF.